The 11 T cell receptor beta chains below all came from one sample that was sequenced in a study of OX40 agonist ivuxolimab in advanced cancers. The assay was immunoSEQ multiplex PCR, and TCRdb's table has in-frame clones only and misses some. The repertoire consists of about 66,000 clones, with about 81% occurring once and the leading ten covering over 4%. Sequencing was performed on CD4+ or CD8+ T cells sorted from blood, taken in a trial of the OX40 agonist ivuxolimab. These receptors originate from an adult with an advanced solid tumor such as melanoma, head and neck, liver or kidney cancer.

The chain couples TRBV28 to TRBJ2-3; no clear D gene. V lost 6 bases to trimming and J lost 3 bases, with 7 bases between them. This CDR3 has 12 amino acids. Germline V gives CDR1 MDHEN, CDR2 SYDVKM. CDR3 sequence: CASSLGTDTQYF. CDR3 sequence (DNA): TGTGCCAGCAGCCTGGGGACAGATACGCAGTATTTT. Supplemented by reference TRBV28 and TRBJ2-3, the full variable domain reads DVKVTQSSRYLVKRTGEKVFLECVQDMDHENMFWYRQDPGLGLRLIYFSYDVKMKEKGDIPEGYSVSREKKERFSLILESASTNQTSMYLCASSLGTDTQYFGPGTRLTVL.

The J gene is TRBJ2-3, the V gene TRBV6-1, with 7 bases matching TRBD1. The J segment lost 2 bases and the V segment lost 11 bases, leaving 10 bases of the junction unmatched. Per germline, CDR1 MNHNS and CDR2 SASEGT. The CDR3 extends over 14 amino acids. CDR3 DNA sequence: TGTGCCGGAACGACAGGGCGTTCCACAGATACGCAGTATTTT. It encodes CAGTTGRSTDTQYF.

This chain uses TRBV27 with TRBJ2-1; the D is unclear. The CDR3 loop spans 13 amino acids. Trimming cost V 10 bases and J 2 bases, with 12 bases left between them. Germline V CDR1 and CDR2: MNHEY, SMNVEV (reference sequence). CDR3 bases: TGTGCCACCTCACGCCCCCCCTACAATGAGCAGTTCTTC. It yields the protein CATSRPPYNEQFF.

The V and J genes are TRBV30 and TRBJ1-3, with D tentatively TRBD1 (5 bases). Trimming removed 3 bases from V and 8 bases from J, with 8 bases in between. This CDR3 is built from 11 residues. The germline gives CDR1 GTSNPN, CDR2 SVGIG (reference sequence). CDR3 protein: CAWSGGDTIYF. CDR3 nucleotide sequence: TGTGCCTGGAGCGGAGGGGACACCATATATTTT.

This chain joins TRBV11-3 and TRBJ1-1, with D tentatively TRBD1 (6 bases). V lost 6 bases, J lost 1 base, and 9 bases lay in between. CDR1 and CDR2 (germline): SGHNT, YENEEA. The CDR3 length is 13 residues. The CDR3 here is CASRMGQNTEAFF. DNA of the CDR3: TGTGCCAGCAGGATGGGACAGAACACTGAAGCTTTCTTT.

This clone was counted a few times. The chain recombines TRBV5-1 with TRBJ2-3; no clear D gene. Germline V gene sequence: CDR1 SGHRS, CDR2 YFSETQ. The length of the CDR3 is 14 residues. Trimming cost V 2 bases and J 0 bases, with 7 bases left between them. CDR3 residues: CASSFGLSTDTQYF. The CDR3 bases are TGCGCCAGCAGCTTTGGTTTGAGCACAGATACGCAGTATTTT.

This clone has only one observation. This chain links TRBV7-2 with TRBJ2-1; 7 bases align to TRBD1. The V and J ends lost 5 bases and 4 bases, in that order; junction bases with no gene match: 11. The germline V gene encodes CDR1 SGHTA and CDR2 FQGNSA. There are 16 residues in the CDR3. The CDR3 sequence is CASSPRDSQGYNEQFF. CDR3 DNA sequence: TGTGCCAGCAGCCCAAGGGACAGTCAGGGGTACAATGAGCAGTTCTTC.

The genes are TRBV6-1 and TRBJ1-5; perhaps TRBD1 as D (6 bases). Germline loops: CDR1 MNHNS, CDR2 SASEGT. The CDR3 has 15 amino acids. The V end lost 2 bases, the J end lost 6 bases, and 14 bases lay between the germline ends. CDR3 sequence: CASSEQGQFFQPQHF. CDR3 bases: TGTGCCAGCAGTGAACAGGGACAATTTTTTCAGCCCCAGCATTTT.

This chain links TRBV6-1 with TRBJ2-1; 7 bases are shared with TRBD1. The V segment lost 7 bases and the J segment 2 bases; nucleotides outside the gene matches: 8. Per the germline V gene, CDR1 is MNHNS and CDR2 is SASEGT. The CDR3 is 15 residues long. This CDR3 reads CASNTRDSTYNEQFF. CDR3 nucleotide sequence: TGTGCCAGCAATACACGGGACAGTACCTACAATGAGCAGTTCTTC.

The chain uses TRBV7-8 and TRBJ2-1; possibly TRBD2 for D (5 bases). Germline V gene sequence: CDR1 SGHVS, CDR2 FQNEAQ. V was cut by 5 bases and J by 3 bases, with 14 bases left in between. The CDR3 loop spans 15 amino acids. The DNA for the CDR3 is TGTGCCAGCAGCGCCACGTCTAGCAACTACAATGAGCAGTTCTTC. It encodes CASSATSSNYNEQFF.

The DNA for the CDR3 is TGTGCCAGCAGTTTATTTACCTACGAGCAGTACTTC. Protein sequence: CASSLFTYEQYF. This rearrangement joins TRBV28 to TRBJ2-7; no clear D gene. This CDR3 region has 12 residues. Per germline, CDR1 MDHEN and CDR2 SYDVKM. Trimming stripped 1 base from V and 2 bases from J, with 3 bases between.